A single sample gave rise to the 7 T cell receptor beta chains below, sequenced in a study of PD-1 blockade in classical Hodgkin lymphoma. Assay used: immunoSEQ multiplex PCR; TCRdb lists only in-frame clones, some missing. The data hold 6,500 to 9,000 clones, with about 74% observed a single time. Time point: cycle 4 day 1 (C4D1), after five to seven weeks of nivolumab. All the patients suffered relapse after autologous stem cell transplantation, and brentuximab vedotin exposure differed. This specimen was peripheral blood mononuclear cells (PBMCs), taken before the fourth cycle of nivolumab. These receptors were taken from a human donor with classical Hodgkin lymphoma.

The chain links TRBV11-1 to TRBJ1-1, with 11 positions matching TRBD1. Germline values: CDR1 SGHAT, CDR2 FQDESV (reference sequence). The ends lost 6 bases at V and 3 bases at J; junction bases unmatched: 6. There are 15 residues in the CDR3. This CDR3 reads CASRRTGGADTEAFF. The CDR3 nucleotides read TGTGCCAGCAGACGGACAGGGGGCGCGGACACTGAAGCTTTCTTT.

This chain joins TRBV5-1 and TRBJ2-5; TRBD1 aligns across 10 bases. The CDR3 is 18 residues long. From germline, CDR1 is SGHRS and CDR2 YFSETQ. V was pared by 3 bases and J by 1 base, with 12 bases of the junction left unmatched. CDR3 loop: CASSSSGTGVPSQETQYF. The CDR3 DNA is TGCGCCAGCAGCTCTTCCGGGACAGGGGTCCCCAGCCAAGAGACCCAGTACTTC.

The genes are TRBV14 and TRBJ2-1; 10 bases agree with TRBD2. V gave up 1 base and J gave up 8 bases; unmatched junction bases: 14. Germline loops: CDR1 SGHDN, CDR2 FVKESK. The CDR3 is 18 amino acids. In DNA form, the CDR3 reads TGTGCCAGCAGCCAAGGACTACTCCTAGCGGGAGTTCGGTATGAGCAGTTCTTC. Protein: CASSQGLLLAGVRYEQFF.

This sequence joins TRBV12-5 and TRBJ2-3, with D possibly TRBD2 on 6 matching bases. The length of the CDR3 is 14 residues. V was shortened by 8 bases and J by 2 bases, with 14 bases between the two germline ends. Germline loops: CDR1 LGHNT, CDR2 FRNRAP. CDR3 sequence (DNA): TGTGCTAGTAGGATGGGCGGGACCACAGATACGCAGTATTTT. It codes for CASRMGGTTDTQYF.

The J gene is TRBJ1-5, the V gene TRBV18, with 10 bases matching TRBD1. This CDR3 comprises 16 residues. The germline V gene has CDR1 KGHSH and CDR2 LQKENI. With 2 bases clipped from V and 7 bases from J, the junction kept 8 bases outside the gene matches. CDR3 sequence reads: CASSPTGTGVRQPQHF. The CDR3 DNA sequence: TGTGCCAGCTCACCAACCGGGACAGGGGTACGACAGCCCCAGCATTTT.

The chain carries TRBV19 and TRBJ1-4; D remains unclear. V shed 1 base and J shed 2 bases, with 11 bases lying between them. This CDR3 contains 16 residues. In germline, CDR1 is LNHDA, CDR2 SQIVND (reference sequence). CDR3 sequence (DNA): TGTGCCAGTAGTATAGGGACCACCGGGACTAATGAAAAACTGTTTTTT. It yields the protein CASSIGTTGTNEKLFF.

This sequence joins TRBV27 and TRBJ2-1; D is ambiguous. Trimming took off 3 bases at V and 0 bases at J, with 6 bases between the two ends. Germline V gene data show CDR1 as MNHEY and CDR2 as SMNVEV (reference sequence). CDR3 length: 14 residues. The CDR3 reads CASSFRGSYNEQFF. The CDR3 DNA follows: TGTGCCAGCAGTTTCAGAGGCTCCTACAATGAGCAGTTCTTC.